The clone carrying this T cell receptor (beta chain) was observed many times. Its matching antigen is unknown. These data come from a study of T-cell reconstitution after alpha-beta-depleted transplantation in children. Whole-study results and caveats: There were reportedly several hundred expanded graft clones from which alpha-beta T cells came about two months after transplant. Recipient T cells and thymic progenitors that survived gave rise to the high TCRbeta diversity observed at day 60 in some patients. A year had passed since transplant, and T-cell counts and diversity by then came mostly from newly produced T cells.

TCRbeta library preparation incorporated unique molecular identifiers. Each CDR3 protein is one row after TCRdb ran MiXCR on the PCR reads. This repertoire shows roughly 200,000 distinct CDR3 sequences, approximately 10% found once; its top ten account for about 28%. This CDR3 is built from 15 residues. Germline V gene lookup returns CDR1 MNHEY and CDR2 SVGAGI. The V end was cut by 6 bases, the J end by 3 bases, with 17 bases between. Here the sequenced sample was PBMCs, taken before TCRalphabeta/CD19-depleted stem cell transplant. The TCR sequence derives from a child younger than two with acute myeloid leukemia, due to receive a stem cell transplant. V is TRBV6-5 and J is TRBJ1-2, with TRBD1 as a possible D gene (6 bases). CDR3 nucleotides: TGTGCCAGCAGAGAACAGGGCCTTATGGACTATGGCTACACCTTC. This codes for CASREQGLMDYGYTF.